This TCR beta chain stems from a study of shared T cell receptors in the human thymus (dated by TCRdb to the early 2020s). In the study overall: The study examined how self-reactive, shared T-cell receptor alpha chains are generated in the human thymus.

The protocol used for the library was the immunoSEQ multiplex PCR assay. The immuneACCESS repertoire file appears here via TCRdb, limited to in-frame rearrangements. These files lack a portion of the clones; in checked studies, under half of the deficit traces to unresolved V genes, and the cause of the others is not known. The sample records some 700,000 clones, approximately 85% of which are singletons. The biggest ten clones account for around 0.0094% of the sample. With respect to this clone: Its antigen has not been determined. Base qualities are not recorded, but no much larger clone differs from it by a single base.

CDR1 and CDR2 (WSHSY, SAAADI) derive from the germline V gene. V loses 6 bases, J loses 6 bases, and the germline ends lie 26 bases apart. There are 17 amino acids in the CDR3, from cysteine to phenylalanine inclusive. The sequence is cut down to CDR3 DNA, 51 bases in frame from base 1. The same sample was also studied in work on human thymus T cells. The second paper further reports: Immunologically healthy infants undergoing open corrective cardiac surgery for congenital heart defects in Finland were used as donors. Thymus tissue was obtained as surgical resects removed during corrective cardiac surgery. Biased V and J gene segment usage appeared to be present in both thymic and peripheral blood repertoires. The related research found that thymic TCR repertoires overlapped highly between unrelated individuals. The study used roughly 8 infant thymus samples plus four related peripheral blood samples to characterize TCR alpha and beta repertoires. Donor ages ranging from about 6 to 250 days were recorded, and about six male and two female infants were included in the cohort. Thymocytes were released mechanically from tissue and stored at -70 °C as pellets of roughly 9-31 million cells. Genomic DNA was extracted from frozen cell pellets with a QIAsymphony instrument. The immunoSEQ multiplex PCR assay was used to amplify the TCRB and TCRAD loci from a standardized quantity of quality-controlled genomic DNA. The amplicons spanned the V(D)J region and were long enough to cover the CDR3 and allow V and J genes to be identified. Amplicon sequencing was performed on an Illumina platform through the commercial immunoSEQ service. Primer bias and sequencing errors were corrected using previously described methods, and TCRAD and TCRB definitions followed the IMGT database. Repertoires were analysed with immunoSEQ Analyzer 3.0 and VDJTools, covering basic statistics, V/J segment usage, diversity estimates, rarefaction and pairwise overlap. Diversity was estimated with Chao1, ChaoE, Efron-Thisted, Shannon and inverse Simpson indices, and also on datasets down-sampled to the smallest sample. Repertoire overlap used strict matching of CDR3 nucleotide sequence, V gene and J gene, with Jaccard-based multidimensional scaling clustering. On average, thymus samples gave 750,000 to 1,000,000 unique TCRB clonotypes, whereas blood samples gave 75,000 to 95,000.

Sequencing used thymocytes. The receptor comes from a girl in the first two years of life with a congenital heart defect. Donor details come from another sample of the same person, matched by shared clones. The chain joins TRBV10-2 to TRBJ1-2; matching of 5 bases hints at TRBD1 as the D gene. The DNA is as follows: TGCGCCAGCAGGGCGTTACCCAAACTCCAGGGTTTGGATGGCTACACCTTC. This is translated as CASRALPKLQGLDGYTF.